This passage covers 5 T cell receptor beta chains from one sample sequenced in a study of OX40 agonist ivuxolimab in advanced cancers. Clones were sequenced by immunoSEQ multiplex PCR, and TCRdb holds only the in-frame ones, with some missing. The sample has roughly 120,000 clones; less than 95% are singletons. The sample consisted of CD4+ or CD8+ T cells sorted from blood, taken in a trial of the OX40 agonist ivuxolimab. The receptors were sampled from an adult with an advanced solid tumor such as melanoma, head and neck, liver or kidney cancer.

The V call is TRBV6-5, the J call TRBJ2-6; D is undetermined. The germline V gene has CDR1 MNHEY and CDR2 SVGAGI. Trimming took off 2 bases at V and 0 bases at J, with 8 bases between the two ends. The CDR3 is 16 residues long. CDR3 amino acids: CASSYGWSSGANVLTF. The DNA for the CDR3 is TGTGCCAGCAGTTACGGTTGGAGCTCTGGGGCCAACGTCCTGACTTTC.

The V call is TRBV28, the J call TRBJ2-7, with 8 bases aligning to TRBD2. The germline CDR1 and CDR2 sequences are MDHEN and SYDVKM. The CDR3 totals 15 residues. Trimming cost V 6 bases and J 0 bases; bases outside gene matches: 7. The CDR3 protein is CASSRGGGSSYEQYF. CDR3 sequence (DNA): TGTGCCAGCAGCCGGGGGGGCGGGAGCTCCTACGAGCAGTACTTC.

The rearrangement links TRBV9 to TRBJ2-3, with 13 bases fitting TRBD2. Germline lookup yields CDR1 SGDLS and CDR2 YYNGEE. CDR3 length: 18 residues. J lost 3 bases, V lost 2 bases, and 9 bases had no gene match. The CDR3 sequence is CASSVPSGTSGMTDTQYF. In nucleotides, the CDR3 is TGTGCCAGCAGCGTGCCTTCAGGGACTAGCGGGATGACAGATACGCAGTATTTT. Together with reference TRBV9 and TRBJ2-3, the CDR3 gives the full variable domain: DSGVTQTPKHLITATGQRVTLRCSPRSGDLSVYWYQQSLDQGLQFLIQYYNGEERAKGNILERFSAQQFPDLHSELNLSSLELGDSALYFCASSVPSGTSGMTDTQYFGPGTRLTVL.

The V gene is TRBV10-3, the J gene TRBJ1-1; 7 positions match TRBD1. The CDR3 totals 14 residues. With 6 bases clipped from V and 0 bases from J, the junction kept 4 bases outside the gene matches. The germline V gene has CDR1 ENHRY and CDR2 SYGVKD. The CDR3 reads CAIRPQGMNTEAFF. The CDR3 DNA is TGTGCCATCAGGCCACAGGGGATGAACACTGAAGCTTTCTTT.

The chain employs TRBV7-3 and TRBJ2-2; 8 bases line up with TRBD1. Germline-derived CDR1 and CDR2 are SGHTA and FQGTGA. This CDR3 has 17 residues. The trim removed 2 bases at V and 1 base at J, leaving 6 bases unmatched. CDR3 in amino acids: CASSLSSGQENTGELFF. Written as DNA, the CDR3 is TGTGCCAGCAGCTTATCGTCGGGACAGGAGAACACCGGGGAGCTGTTTTTT. Combining the CDR3 with reference TRBV7-3 and TRBJ2-2 gives the whole variable domain GAGVSQTPSNKVTEKGKYVELRCDPISGHTALYWYRQSLGQGPEFLIYFQGTGAADDSGLPNDRFFAVRPEGSVSTLKIQRTERGDSAVYLCASSLSSGQENTGELFFGEGSRLTVL.